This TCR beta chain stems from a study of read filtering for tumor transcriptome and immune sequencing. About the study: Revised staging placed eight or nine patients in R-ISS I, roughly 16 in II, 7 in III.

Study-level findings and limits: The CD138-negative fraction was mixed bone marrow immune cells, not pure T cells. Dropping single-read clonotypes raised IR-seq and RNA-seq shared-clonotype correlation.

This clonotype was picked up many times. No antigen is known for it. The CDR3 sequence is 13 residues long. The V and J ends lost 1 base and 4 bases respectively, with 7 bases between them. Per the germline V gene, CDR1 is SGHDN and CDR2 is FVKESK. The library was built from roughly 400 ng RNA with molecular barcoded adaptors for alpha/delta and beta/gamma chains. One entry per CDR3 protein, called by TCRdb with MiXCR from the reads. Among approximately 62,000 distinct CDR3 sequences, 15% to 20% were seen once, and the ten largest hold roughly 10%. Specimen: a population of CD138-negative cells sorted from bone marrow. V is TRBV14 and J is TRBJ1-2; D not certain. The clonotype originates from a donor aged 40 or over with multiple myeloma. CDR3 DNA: TGTGCCAGCAGCCAAGTTCCCAGCTATGGCTACACCTTC. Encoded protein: CASSQVPSYGYTF.